Given below is one T cell receptor (beta chain) in context. Germline CDR1 LNHDA, CDR2 SQIVND (reference sequence). The CDR3 extends over 13 amino acids. The V and J ends lost 6 bases and 3 bases, in that order; junction bases with no gene match: 4. The sample comes from a study of blood T cell repertoires in COVID-19. Overall study context: Italy, Spain and the United States were the sources of the convalescent and acute COVID-19 samples. In each case, the material was cDNA or gDNA derived from T cells, B-cell-depleted T cells, or PBMCs.

Authors' processing steps: Estimates of nucleated cell counts were drawn from the amplification of reference gene primers. The repertoire was sequenced with immunoSEQ multiplex PCR; TCRdb's copy has only in-frame clones and lacks some. The D gene and trimming were derived from the DNA, and the V and J assignments and clone size from that table. The sample records about 260,000 clones, about 86% being singletons. The TCR was taken from a man between 18 and 29 years old with active or convalescent COVID-19. Input material: peripheral blood. V gene TRBV19 combines with J gene TRBJ1-1; 7 bases are shared with TRBD1. The CDR3 DNA reads TGTGCCAGTAGCATAACAGGGGACACTGAAGCTTTCTTT. It is translated as CASSITGDTEAFF.